This T cell receptor (beta chain) is from a study of T cells in Graves' hyperthyroidism and ophthalmopathy. Ten or more counts support this clonotype. TCR beta CDR3 region amplification was performed from RNA transcripts. The primer set for the first-round RT-PCR of the TCR CDR3 was HTBI. TCRdb called the multiplex PCR reads again in MiXCR, with one record for every CDR3 protein. The sample consists of under 400,000 distinct CDR3 sequences, roughly an eighth of them appearing once. This receptor was taken from a woman aged 18-29 years with Graves' hyperthyroidism. Sequenced sample: blood.

This CDR3 is CASSPSGTSALSTDTQYF. CDR3 DNA: TGTGCCAGCAGCCCCTCGGGGACTAGCGCCTTGAGCACAGATACGCAGTATTTT. The chain couples TRBV7-9 to TRBJ2-3; 10 bases fit TRBD2. Germline lookup yields CDR1 SEHNR and CDR2 FQNEAQ (reference sequence). The V gene end was trimmed by 5 bases and the J gene end by 0 bases; junction bases not matched to a gene: 11. The CDR3 extends over 18 amino acids.